This T cell receptor (beta chain) was found in a study of blood T cells in healthy people across ages. Germline assignment: CDR1 MGHDK and CDR2 SYGVNS. V was pared by 7 bases and J by 4 bases, with 5 bases of the junction left unmatched. The CDR3 has 14 residues. Then a second PCR, running about 6 to 11 cycles, was carried out with a sample-barcoded 5' primer and a J-beta primer mix. Sequencing recovered at least 3 million CDR3-containing paired-end reads from each sample. TCRdb re-derived calls from the 5' RACE reads in MiXCR, one entry per CDR3 protein. The data contain about 680,000 distinct CDR3 sequences, approximately 49% of them singletons.

The origin of this receptor is a woman between 55 and 75 years old in good health. The sequenced material came from blood. This rearrangement joins TRBV25-1 to TRBJ2-5, with 11 positions matching TRBD1. The CDR3 reads CASNGQGARETQYF. CDR3 nucleotides: TGTGCCAGCAACGGACAGGGGGCCCGAGAGACCCAGTACTTC.